This T cell receptor beta chain was captured by sequencing in a study of cytomegalovirus exposure and HLA in healthy donors. Study as a whole: The Caucasian-associated ancestry cluster contained 81% of the 398 genotyped donors.

The primer mix had 60 Vbeta and 13 Jbeta primers. This table comes from immunoSEQ multiplex PCR, and its TCRdb copy is limited to in-frame clones, with some not included. This table has about 130,000 clones, about two thirds appearing once. Findings of the study overall: TRBV6-2, TRBV6-3 and some other V segments were unresolvable in 87-base-pair reads. There were 150 to 200 TCR beta chains listed as cytomegalovirus-associated.

Trimming took 6 bases from V and 4 from J, leaving 10 bases between them. The germline gives CDR1 MNHEY, CDR2 SMNVEV (reference sequence). The CDR3 extends over 14 amino acids. Despite likely unrecorded immune exposures, the donors were nominally healthy at the time of sampling. Turning to this clone: Its antigen is not known.

The J gene is TRBJ2-6, the V gene TRBV27; D gene ambiguous. The sample comprised PBMCs. The TCR originated in a young man in good health and CMV-seronegative. The CDR3 DNA sequence: TGTGCCAGCAGCGCCACTTCAGGGGCCAACGTCCTGACTTTC. It yields the protein CASSATSGANVLTF.